Detailed here is one T cell receptor (beta chain). Its antigen is not identified. This sample is drawn from a study of T-cell memory formation after mild COVID-19. Study-level results: CD4+ clones that contracted lay mainly in CM and EM; CD8+ ones lay in EMRA.

Germline values: CDR1 DFQATT, CDR2 SNEGSKA (reference sequence). The CDR3 extends over 14 amino acids. V was cut by 1 base and J by 0 bases, with 7 bases left in between. From the 5' RACE reads, TCRdb called clonotypes with MiXCR, one entry per CDR3 protein. The top ten hold 20% to 25% of the sample, which has approximately 260,000 distinct CDR3 sequences, more than 15% seen once. This sequence was found in a man between 18 and 35 years old who had mild COVID-19 (a few samples of this study predate the infection). Cell type and time point are not known. The sequenced sample consisted of PBMCs or a T cell subset sorted from them (not recorded which). The chain has TRBV20-1 and TRBJ2-1, with D uncertain. CDR3 residues: CSARGGGSYNEQFF. CDR3 nucleotide sequence: TGCAGTGCTAGAGGGGGTGGCTCCTACAATGAGCAGTTCTTC.